The 12 T cell receptor beta chains below come from one sample, sequenced in a study of blood T cells in healthy people across ages. The authors ran a second PCR of roughly 6 to 11 cycles using a sample-barcoded 5' primer and a J-beta primer mix. One entry per CDR3 protein, called by TCRdb with MiXCR from the 5' RACE reads. The sample has under 800,000 distinct CDR3 sequences, around 21% seen once. Source material: blood. These receptors originate from a man in his 70s in good health.

This clonotype was detected only a few times. This chain joins TRBV9 and TRBJ1-3; TRBD1 aligns across 10 bases. The CDR3 runs 16 residues. In germline, CDR1 is SGDLS, CDR2 YYNGEE. V shed 4 bases, J shed 2 bases, and the junction held 6 bases outside the gene matches. CDR3 coding DNA: TGTGCCAGCAGCTCAACAGGGACAGGGGCTGGAAACACCATATATTTT. This translates into CASSSTGTGAGNTIYF.

This clonotype was detected only a few times. This chain uses TRBV29-1 with TRBJ2-7; the D gene is possibly TRBD2 (5 bases). This CDR3 has 15 residues. V dropped 0 bases and J dropped 3 bases, with 15 bases sitting between them. Germline loops: CDR1 SQVTM, CDR2 ANQGSEA. Written as DNA, the CDR3 is TGCAGCGTTGAAGATCGTGAGGGCCAAGGCTACGAGCAGTACTTC. As protein: CSVEDREGQGYEQYF.

The V gene is TRBV20-1, the J gene TRBJ2-1, with a possible D match to TRBD2 (6 bases). Trimming pared 3 bases from V and 4 bases from J, leaving 13 bases between. The CDR3 contains 14 residues. CDR1 and CDR2 from the germline V gene are DFQATT and SNEGSKA (reference sequence). CDR3 region: CSASGSEGYNEQFF. The CDR3 DNA is TGCAGTGCTAGCGGGAGCGAGGGGTACAATGAGCAGTTCTTC.

This clonotype showed up many times. An end of the junction differs from the germline gene, which may be a read error. The chain couples TRBV5-1 to TRBJ2-5; D may match TRBD1 or TRBD2 (5 bases each). The germline V gene has CDR1 SGHRS and CDR2 YFSETQ. CDR3 size: 14 residues. The CDR3 bases are TGTGCCAGCAGCTTAGGGCAGGGAGTAGAGACCCAGTACTTC. This sequence encodes CASSLGQGVETQYF.

This chain uses TRBV5-1 with TRBJ2-7; 7 bases match TRBD2. Germline V lookup: CDR1 SGHRS, CDR2 YFSETQ. The CDR3 consists of 12 residues. Trimming cost V 4 bases and J 3 bases; bases outside gene matches: 1. The CDR3: CASSAGDYEQYF. DNA for the CDR3: TGCGCCAGCAGCGCGGGGGACTACGAGCAGTACTTC.

This clonotype came up a few times. CDR3 sequence reads: CASSYRADHQETQYF. CDR3 nucleotide sequence: TGTGCCAGCAGTTACAGGGCAGACCACCAAGAGACCCAGTACTTC. The chain joins TRBV6-5 to TRBJ2-5; D uncertain. V was clipped by 2 bases and J by 0 bases, with 10 bases between them. The CDR3 totals 15 residues. Germline values: CDR1 MNHEY, CDR2 SVGAGI.

The table lists this clonotype with many counts. An end of the junction does not agree with germline; a read error may underlie this. This chain connects TRBV5-1 to TRBJ2-2; TRBD1 matches at 8 bases. CDR1 is SGHRS, CDR2 YFSETQ, per germline. The CDR3 totals 14 residues. The CDR3 bases are TGTGCCAGCAGTTTGACAGGGGACACCGGGGAGCTGTTTTTT. Translation: CASSLTGDTGELFF. Together with reference TRBV5-1 and TRBJ2-2, the CDR3 gives the full variable domain: KAGVTQTPRYLIKTRGQQVTLSCSPISGHRSVSWYQQTPGQGLQFLFEYFSETQRNKGNFPGRFSGRQFSNSRSEMNVSTLELGDSALYLCASSLTGDTGELFFGEGSRLTVL.

This clonotype showed up just a few times. This chain uses TRBV15 with TRBJ1-1; D remains unclear. CDR1 is LNHNV and CDR2 is YYDKDF in the germline V gene (reference sequence). V lost 0 bases and J 11 bases, leaving 10 bases between the germline ends. The CDR3 covers 12 residues. The CDR3 reads CATSRDGIGAFF. The CDR3 bases are TGTGCCACCAGCAGAGATGGGATAGGGGCTTTCTTT.

The chain employs TRBV20-1 and TRBJ1-4; D unresolved. The CDR3 runs to 14 residues. V lost 5 bases, J lost 6 bases, and 16 bases lay in between. Germline CDR1 and CDR2: DFQATT and SNEGSKA (reference sequence). CDR3 coding DNA: TGCAGTGCTTTCCGCCTGCCGGCATATGAAAAACTGTTTTTT. Translation gives CSAFRLPAYEKLFF.

The gene calls are TRBV10-1 and TRBJ2-5; 9 nucleotides line up with TRBD2. Losses at the gene ends were 1 base for V and 5 bases for J; bases not matched to a gene: 8. The CDR3 totals 16 residues. Germline CDR1 and CDR2: WNHNN and SYGVQD (reference sequence). The CDR3 reads CASSEFGSGSHETQYF. CDR3 sequence (DNA): TGCGCCAGCAGTGAGTTCGGTAGCGGGAGCCATGAGACCCAGTACTTC.

This clonotype was seen a handful of times. The chain has TRBV4-1 and TRBJ1-2; possibly TRBD1 for D (5 bases). The CDR3 spans 15 residues. In germline, CDR1 is MGHRA, CDR2 YSYEKL. Trimming left V 0 bases short and J 4 bases short, with 12 bases between. Here the CDR3 reads CASSQDGGAFYGYTF. CDR3 nucleotide sequence: TGCGCCAGCAGCCAAGATGGAGGGGCTTTCTATGGCTACACCTTC.

The genes are TRBV20-1 and TRBJ2-5; TRBD2 agrees at 10 bases. The germline CDR1 and CDR2 sequences are DFQATT and SNEGSKA (reference sequence). Trimming cost V 2 bases and J 1 base; bases outside gene matches: 4. This CDR3 has 15 amino acids. CDR3 protein: CSARPGTSAQETQYF. CDR3 sequence (DNA): TGCAGTGCTAGACCCGGGACTAGCGCCCAAGAGACCCAGTACTTC.